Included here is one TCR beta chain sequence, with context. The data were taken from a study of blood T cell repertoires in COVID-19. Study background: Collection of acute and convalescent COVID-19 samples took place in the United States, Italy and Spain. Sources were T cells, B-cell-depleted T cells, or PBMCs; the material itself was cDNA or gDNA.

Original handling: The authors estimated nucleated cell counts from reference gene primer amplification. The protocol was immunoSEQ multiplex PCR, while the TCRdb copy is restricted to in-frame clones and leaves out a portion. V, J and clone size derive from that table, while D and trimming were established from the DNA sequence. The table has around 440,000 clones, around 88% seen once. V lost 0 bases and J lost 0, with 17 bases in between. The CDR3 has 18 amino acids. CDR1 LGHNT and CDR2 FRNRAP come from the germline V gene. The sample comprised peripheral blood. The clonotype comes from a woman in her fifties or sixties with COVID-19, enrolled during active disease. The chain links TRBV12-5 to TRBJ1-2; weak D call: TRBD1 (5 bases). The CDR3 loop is CASGLVLVGVRTNYGYTF. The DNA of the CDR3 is TGTGCTAGTGGTTTGGTACTTGTAGGGGTTCGAACTAACTATGGCTACACCTTC.